The 10 T cell receptor beta chains given below trace back to one sample, sequenced in a study of CD8+ T cells in alopecia areata. Following RNA extraction, reverse transcription yielded cDNA that acted as the sequencing template. Assay: immunoSEQ multiplex PCR; the TCRdb copy retains only in-frame clones and omits some. The data show 90,000 to 130,000 clones, under 60% seen once. The source material was NKG2D-low CD8+ T cells sorted from blood. These TCRs come from a human donor with alopecia areata.

This clone was counted only a few times. The chain joins TRBV4-2 to TRBJ2-1; no clear D gene. CDR1 and CDR2 (germline): LGHNA, YNFKEQ. The CDR3 runs 13 residues. Deletions cut 3 bases from V and 6 bases from J, with 9 bases between. CDR3 sequence (DNA): TGTGCCAGCAGCCATTTATCCGGCAATGAGCAGTTCTTC. This translates into CASSHLSGNEQFF.

The rearrangement joins TRBV2 to TRBJ1-1; D remains unclear. The CDR3 spans 12 residues. V dropped 8 bases and J dropped 4 bases, with 11 bases sitting between them. CDR1 and CDR2 from the germline V gene are SNHLY and FYNNEI. CDR3 DNA sequence: TGTGCCAGCCAGGTACGGGGCACTGAAGCTTTCTTT. It yields the protein CASQVRGTEAFF.

The rearrangement links TRBV7-3 to TRBJ2-5; D might be TRBD1 (6 bases). The germline V gene encodes CDR1 SGHTA and CDR2 FQGTGA. The V gene lost 2 bases and the J gene lost 2 bases, with 12 bases spanning the gap. This CDR3 has 15 residues. CDR3 nucleotide sequence: TGTGCCAGCAGCTTATTTGGGGGCCAACAAGAGACCCAGTACTTC. This gives the protein CASSLFGGQQETQYF.

The V call is TRBV7-9, the J call TRBJ2-7; 9 nucleotides match TRBD2. This CDR3 is 15 amino acids long. The J segment lost 5 bases and the V segment lost 0 bases, leaving 5 bases of the junction unmatched. Germline V gives CDR1 SEHNR, CDR2 FQNEAQ (reference sequence). The DNA for the CDR3 is TGTGCCAGCAGCTTAGCTAGCGGGAGCTGGGACGAGCAGTACTTC. It codes for CASSLASGSWDEQYF.

This clone was seen only a few times. V is TRBV7-9 and J is TRBJ1-1; 7 nucleotides line up with TRBD1. Trimming cost V 6 bases and J 5 bases; bases outside gene matches: 9. The germline CDR1 and CDR2 sequences are SEHNR and FQNEAQ (reference sequence). There are 14 residues in the CDR3. The CDR3, as DNA: TGTGCCAGCAGGGATCGACAGGGCGGAACTGAAGCTTTCTTT. Translated, it gives CASRDRQGGTEAFF. Filled out from reference TRBV7-9 and TRBJ1-1, the complete variable domain reads DTGVSQNPRHKITKRGQNVTFRCDPISEHNRLYWYRQTLGQGPEFLTYFQNEAQLEKSRLLSDRFSAERPKGSFSTLEIQRTEQGDSAMYLCASRDRQGGTEAFFGQGTRLTVV.

This clone was seen only once. The chain couples TRBV28 to TRBJ1-2; D is perhaps TRBD1 (5 bases). Germline CDR1 MDHEN, CDR2 SYDVKM. The CDR3 length is 14 residues. Trimming cost V 3 bases and J 5 bases, with 13 bases left between them. The CDR3 DNA follows: TGTGCCAGCAGTTTGATAGGGGCTGGTTATGGCTACACCTTC. This translates into CASSLIGAGYGYTF.

CDR3 in amino acids: CASSQTAQSIMNIQYF. CDR3 in DNA: TGCGCCAGCAGCCAAACGGCCCAGAGTATTATGAACATTCAGTACTTC. V and J are TRBV4-1 and TRBJ2-4; D is unresolved. Germline V lookup: CDR1 MGHRA, CDR2 YSYEKL. This CDR3 is built from 16 residues. V lost 2 bases and J lost 7, with 18 bases in between.

This chain connects TRBV7-9 to TRBJ2-5; TRBD2 is a possible D gene (5 bases). CDR1 is SEHNR, CDR2 FQNEAQ, per germline (reference sequence). The V end lost 1 base, the J end lost 4 bases, and 13 bases lay between the germline ends. There are 15 residues in the CDR3. The CDR3 region is CASSLVGSGRETQYF. CDR3 bases: TGTGCCAGCAGCTTAGTTGGGAGTGGTCGAGAGACCCAGTACTTC. Variable domain in full (rest from reference TRBV7-9 and TRBJ2-5): DTGVSQNPRHKITKRGQNVTFRCDPISEHNRLYWYRQTLGQGPEFLTYFQNEAQLEKSRLLSDRFSAERPKGSFSTLEIQRTEQGDSAMYLCASSLVGSGRETQYFGPGTRLLVL.

This clone showed up just a few times. The chain recombines TRBV11-2 with TRBJ2-1; D is uncertain. Germline loops: CDR1 SGHAT, CDR2 FQNNGV. Trimming stripped 4 bases from V and 6 bases from J, with 7 bases between. The CDR3 has 12 amino acids. CDR3 bases: TGTGCCAGCAGCTGGAGTCCCAATGAGCAGTTCTTC. Translated, it gives CASSWSPNEQFF. Full variable domain (missing parts from reference TRBV11-2 and TRBJ2-1): EAGVAQSPRYKIIEKRQSVAFWCNPISGHATLYWYQQILGQGPKLLIQFQNNGVVDDSQLPKDRFSAERLKGVDSTLKIQPAKLEDSAVYLCASSWSPNEQFFGPGTRLTVL.

The V call is TRBV6-5, the J call TRBJ2-7; D unresolved. The CDR3 contains 13 residues. Deletions cut 2 bases from V and 6 bases from J, with 11 bases between. Germline-derived CDR1 and CDR2 are MNHEY and SVGAGI. CDR3 in DNA: TGTGCCAGCAGTTACGTCTTGACCGGCGAGCAGTACTTC. Residues: CASSYVLTGEQYF.